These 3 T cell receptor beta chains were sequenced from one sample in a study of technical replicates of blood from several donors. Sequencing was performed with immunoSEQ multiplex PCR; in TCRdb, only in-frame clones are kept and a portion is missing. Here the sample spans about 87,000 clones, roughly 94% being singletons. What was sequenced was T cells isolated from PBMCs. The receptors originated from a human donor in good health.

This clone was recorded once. CDR3 bases: TGTGCCAGCAGCCCTCGACAGTTAGTAGGCTACACCTTC. Its translation is CASSPRQLVGYTF. The chain links TRBV7-8 to TRBJ1-2, with D perhaps matching TRBD1 (5 bases). Trimming removed 5 bases at V and 8 bases at J, with 15 bases between. The CDR3 sequence is 13 residues long. Germline assignment: CDR1 SGHVS and CDR2 FQNEAQ. Drawing the rest from reference TRBV7-8 and TRBJ1-2, the complete variable domain is GAGVSQSPRYKVAKRGQDVALRCDPISGHVSLFWYQQALGQGPEFLTYFQNEAQLDKSGLPSDRFFAERPEGSVSTLKIQRTQQEDSAVYLCASSPRQLVGYTFGSGTRLTVV.

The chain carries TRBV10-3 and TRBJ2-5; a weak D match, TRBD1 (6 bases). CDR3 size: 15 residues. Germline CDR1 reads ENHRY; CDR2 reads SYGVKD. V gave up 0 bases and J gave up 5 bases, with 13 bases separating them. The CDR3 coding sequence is TGTGCCATCAGTGAGTCAGGGGGTAGCGAGGAGACCCAGTACTTC. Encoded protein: CAISESGGSEETQYF.

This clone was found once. The CDR3 DNA reads TGTGCCAGCAGAGCTACAGGGGGCCTCGGCTACACCTTC. This encodes CASRATGGLGYTF. V gene TRBV6-5 combines with J gene TRBJ1-2; TRBD1 agrees at 9 bases. The CDR3 contains 13 residues. Germline V gives CDR1 MNHEY, CDR2 SVGAGI. With 6 bases clipped from V and 8 bases from J, the junction kept 7 bases outside the gene matches.